The T cell receptor beta chain described here comes from a study of blood T cells in healthy people across ages. Study-level findings and limits: There were more naive CD4+ cells and higher diversity in long-lived donors than in aged donors. Leaving the PBMCs unsorted stopped any conclusive comparison of naive versus antigen-experienced cells.

As concerns this clonotype: The antigen remains unidentified.

Through a sample-barcoded 5' primer and a J-beta primer mix, a second PCR was run for roughly 6 to 12 cycles. Every cDNA molecule bore a tag from a template-switch adaptor containing 12 random nucleotides. TCRdb redid the calling of the 5' RACE reads with MiXCR, one entry per CDR3 protein. Of some 1.8 million distinct CDR3 sequences in the sample, roughly 43% were seen once. Every sample yielded at least 6.5 million isolated PBMCs. Germline V lookup: CDR1 DFQATT, CDR2 SNEGSKA (reference sequence). Between the trimmed V and J ends, which lost 6 bases and 2 bases, there was a span of 17 bases. There are 14 residues in the CDR3.

The TCR was taken from a human donor in good health. The specimen sequenced was blood. The chain carries TRBV20-1 and TRBJ2-7, with D hard to call. The CDR3 loop is CSAPPGRGPYEQYF. CDR3 bases: TGCAGTGCCCCACCGGGCAGAGGACCCTACGAGCAGTACTTC.